Given below is one TCR beta chain in context. The data derive from a study of blood T cell repertoires in COVID-19. Overall study: The study drew acute and convalescent COVID-19 samples from the United States, Italy and Spain.

The assay was immunoSEQ multiplex PCR, and TCRdb's table has in-frame clones only and misses some. The sample holds roughly 380,000 clones; about 90% are singletons and the top ten take about 3%. The CDR3 is 12 residues long. In germline, CDR1 is MDHEN, CDR2 SYDVKM. V shed 8 bases and J shed 2 bases, with 10 bases lying between them. Residents of 24 US areas, aged about 18 to 95 years, made up the participants. Participants had their cohort set by participant-reported clinical history. Symptom resolution, clearance, or two negative PCRs marked donors in Cohort 3 as recovered. The source of this sequence is a woman in her thirties who had recovered from COVID-19. V and J are TRBV28 and TRBJ2-7, with a tentative D call TRBD1 (6 bases). The sample taken for sequencing was PBMCs or T cells enriched from blood (not recorded which). The CDR3 loop reads CASGTGPYEQYF. Written as DNA, the CDR3 is TGTGCCAGCGGAACAGGGCCCTACGAGCAGTACTTC.